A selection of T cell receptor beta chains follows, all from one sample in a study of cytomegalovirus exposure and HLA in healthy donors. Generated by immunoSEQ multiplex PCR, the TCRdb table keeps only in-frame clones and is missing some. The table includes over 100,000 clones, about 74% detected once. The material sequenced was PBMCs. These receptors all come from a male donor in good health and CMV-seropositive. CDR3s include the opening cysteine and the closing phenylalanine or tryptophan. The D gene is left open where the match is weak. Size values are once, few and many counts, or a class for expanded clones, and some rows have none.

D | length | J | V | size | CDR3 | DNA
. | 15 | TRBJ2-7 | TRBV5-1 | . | CASSQEGAPSYEQYF | TGCGCCAGCAGCCAAGAAGGGGCCCCATCCTACGAGCAGTACTTC
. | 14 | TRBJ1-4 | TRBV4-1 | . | CASSLQVGNEKLFF | TGCGCCAGCAGCCTCCAGGTTGGAAATGAAAAACTGTTTTTT
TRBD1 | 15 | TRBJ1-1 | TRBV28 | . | CASSAEGTGDTEAFF | TGTGCCAGTTCGGCAGAGGGCACAGGGGACACTGAAGCTTTCTTT
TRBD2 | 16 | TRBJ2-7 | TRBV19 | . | CASSSGLAALGYEQYF | TGTGCCAGTAGTAGCGGACTAGCCGCTTTAGGCTACGAGCAGTACTTC
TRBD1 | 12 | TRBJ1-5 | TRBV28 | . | CATYRGNQPQHF | TGTGCCACCTACAGGGGAAATCAGCCCCAGCATTTT
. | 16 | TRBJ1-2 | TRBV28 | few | CASSHPTGSRGYGYTF | TGTGCCAGCAGTCATCCGACAGGAAGTCGGGGCTATGGCTACACCTTC
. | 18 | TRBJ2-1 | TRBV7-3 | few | CASSPRGAGRGSYNEQFF | TGTGCCAGCAGCCCCCGGGGGGCCGGGAGAGGCTCCTACAATGAGCAGTTCTTC
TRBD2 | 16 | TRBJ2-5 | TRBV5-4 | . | CASSLGAGGPGETQYF | TGTGCCAGCAGCTTGGGAGCGGGAGGGCCTGGAGAGACCCAGTACTTC
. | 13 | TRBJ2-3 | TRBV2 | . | CASSLNPGDTQYF | TGTGCCAGCTCGTTAAACCCCGGGGATACGCAGTATTTT
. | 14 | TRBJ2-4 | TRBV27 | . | CASSLSGGGYIQYF | TGTGCCAGCAGTTTATCGGGGGGAGGATACATTCAGTACTTC
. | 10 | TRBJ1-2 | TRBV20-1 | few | CGLSGYGYTF | TGCGGGCTAAGTGGGTATGGCTACACCTTC
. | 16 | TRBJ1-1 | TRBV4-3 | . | CASSQDREVRGTEAFF | TGCGCCAGCAGCCAAGATCGGGAAGTACGGGGCACTGAAGCTTTCTTT
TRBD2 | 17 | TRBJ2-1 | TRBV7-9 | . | CASSKEASGSGYNEQFF | TGTGCCAGCAGCAAAGAGGCTAGCGGGAGCGGCTACAATGAGCAGTTCTTC
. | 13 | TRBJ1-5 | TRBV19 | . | CASSGRGNQPQHF | TGTGCCAGTAGTGGGAGGGGGAATCAGCCCCAGCATTTT
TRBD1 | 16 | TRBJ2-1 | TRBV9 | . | CASSTGGGQGGNEQFF | TGTGCCAGCAGCACCGGAGGGGGACAGGGGGGCAATGAGCAGTTCTTC
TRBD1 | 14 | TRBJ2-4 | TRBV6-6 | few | CASSYSAGGFIQYF | TGTGCCAGCAGTTACTCGGCAGGGGGCTTCATTCAGTACTTC
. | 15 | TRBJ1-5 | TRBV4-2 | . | CASSQQTGLNQPQHF | TGTGCCAGCAGCCAACAAACAGGGCTAAATCAGCCCCAGCATTTT
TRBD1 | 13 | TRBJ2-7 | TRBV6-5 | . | CASRGTGSYEQYF | TGTGCCAGCAGAGGGACAGGGTCGTACGAGCAGTACTTC